The next 28 T cell receptor beta chains were all read from a single sample in a study of blood T cell repertoires in COVID-19. Assay used: immunoSEQ multiplex PCR; TCRdb lists only in-frame clones, some missing. Altogether 30,000 to 40,000 clones are present, about 93% being singletons, with the ten largest covering approximately 4.7%. Sequencing input: peripheral blood. These receptors were obtained from a human donor in a cohort sampled during active COVID-19.

This clone was recorded a few times. As DNA, the CDR3 is TGTGCGAGCCTAACAGCGAACACTGAAGCTTTCTTT. Translation gives CASLTANTEAFF. This chain joins TRBV7-9 and TRBJ1-1, with D uncertain. Looked up from germline, CDR1 is SEHNR and CDR2 is FQNEAQ (reference sequence). CDR3 size: 12 residues.

The rearrangement uses TRBV11-3 and TRBJ2-3; D is ambiguous. Deletions cut 1 base from V and 6 bases from J, with 8 bases between. Germline CDR1 and CDR2: SGHNT and YENEEA. The CDR3 covers 13 residues. DNA for the CDR3: TGTGCCAGCAGCTTAGGTAGTATCGATACGCAGTATTTT. Its protein product is CASSLGSIDTQYF. The whole variable domain, filled in from reference TRBV11-3 and TRBJ2-3, reads EAGVVQSPRYKIIEKKQPVAFWCNPISGHNTLYWYLQNLGQGPELLIRYENEEAVDDSQLPKDRFSAERLKGVDSTLKIQPAELGDSAVYLCASSLGSIDTQYFGPGTRLTVL.

This sequence joins TRBV11-2 and TRBJ1-2; D gene uncertain. The CDR3 spans 11 residues. Looked up from germline, CDR1 is SGHAT and CDR2 is FQNNGV. The V end lost 3 bases, the J end lost 8 bases, and 7 bases lay between the germline ends. This CDR3 reads CASSLAGGYTF. For the CDR3, the DNA is TGTGCCAGCAGCTTGGCCGGGGGCTACACCTTC.

The rearrangement uses TRBV7-9 and TRBJ1-1, with 8 bases aligning to TRBD1. Germline CDR1 SEHNR, CDR2 FQNEAQ (reference sequence). The CDR3 runs 14 residues. V dropped 5 bases and J dropped 1; count of bases not matched to a gene: 3. This CDR3 is CASSAGQGNTEAFF. The CDR3 coding sequence is TGTGCCAGCAGCGCCGGACAGGGGAACACTGAAGCTTTCTTT.

This clone was seen only a few times. The genes are TRBV28 and TRBJ1-2; 8 bases are shared with TRBD1. The CDR3 covers 13 residues. The V and J ends lost 8 bases and 7 bases, in that order; junction bases with no gene match: 9. The V gene's germline CDR1 is MDHEN and CDR2 SYDVKM. The DNA for the CDR3 is TGTGCCAGCTTTAGTCAGGGGGCACGTGGCTACACCTTC. This gives the protein CASFSQGARGYTF.

This clone has a handful of counts. V usage is TRBV18 and J usage is TRBJ2-7; 7 bases are a match to TRBD1. CDR1 is KGHSH and CDR2 is LQKENI in the germline V gene. The J segment lost 0 bases and the V segment lost 6 bases, leaving 8 bases of the junction unmatched. The length of the CDR3 is 15 residues. The CDR3 DNA sequence: TGTGCCAGCTCGACAGGGACCTCAGGCTCCTACGAGCAGTACTTC. It is translated as CASSTGTSGSYEQYF.

The CDR3 loop is CASSEKHIDNSPLHF. The CDR3 bases are TGTGCCAGCAGTGAAAAGCATATAGATAATTCACCCCTCCACTTT. The chain combines TRBV6-1 with TRBJ1-6; D gene unclear. V lost 2 bases and J lost 5, with 10 bases in between. Germline values: CDR1 MNHNS, CDR2 SASEGT. CDR3 length: 15 residues.

The CDR3 protein is CAWMTANTGELFF. The DNA of the CDR3 is TGTGCCTGGATGACTGCTAACACCGGGGAGCTGTTTTTT. The chain joins TRBV30 to TRBJ2-2; the D is unclear. This CDR3 has 13 amino acids. Trimming took 4 bases from V and 2 from J, leaving 8 bases between them. Germline-derived CDR1 and CDR2 are GTSNPN and SVGIG (reference sequence).

The CDR3 spells CASSTTARGYEQYF. CDR3 in DNA: TGCGCCAGCAGTACCACCGCCAGGGGATACGAGCAGTACTTC. The rearrangement links TRBV5-1 to TRBJ2-7, with D maybe TRBD1 (6 bases). V lost 5 bases and J 4 bases, leaving 16 bases between the germline ends. The CDR3 length is 14 residues. CDR1 and CDR2 (germline): SGHRS, YFSETQ.

The chain joins TRBV12-3 or TRBV12-4 to TRBJ1-1; 7 positions agree with TRBD1. The CDR3 has 13 residues. The ends lost 7 bases at V and 7 bases at J; junction bases unmatched: 9. CDR3 sequence reads: CASTPWTGFEAFF. As DNA, the CDR3 is TGTGCCAGCACCCCTTGGACAGGTTTTGAAGCTTTCTTT.

The chain has TRBV5-1 and TRBJ1-5; TRBD1 aligns across 8 bases. CDR1 SGHRS and CDR2 YFSETQ come from the germline V gene. The CDR3 loop spans 14 amino acids. V was pared by 4 bases and J by 15 bases, with 15 bases of the junction left unmatched. The CDR3 DNA reads TGCGCCAGCAGCCCTACTGGGACAGGCCCAAAATGGCATTTT. Its protein is CASSPTGTGPKWHF.

This sequence joins TRBV3-1 (or the pseudogene TRBV3-2) and TRBJ1-5; perhaps TRBD1 as D (5 bases). The CDR3 consists of 15 residues. The V gene lost 4 bases and the J gene lost 0 bases, with 10 bases spanning the gap. The V gene's germline CDR1 is LGHDT and CDR2 YNNKEL (reference sequence). The CDR3 DNA is TGTGCCAGCAGCCGTGGGGCATATAGCAATCAGCCCCAGCATTTT. This encodes CASSRGAYSNQPQHF.

The chain recombines TRBV6-5 with TRBJ1-5; maybe TRBD1 (5 bases). V lost 6 bases, J lost 3 bases, and 12 bases lay in between. This CDR3 has 14 residues. The germline V gene has CDR1 MNHEY and CDR2 SVGAGI. CDR3 in amino acids: CASRDGHFNQPQHF. Here the CDR3 DNA reads TGTGCCAGCAGAGATGGACACTTCAATCAGCCCCAGCATTTT.

This clone showed up just a few times. The chain carries TRBV7-2 and TRBJ1-4; TRBD1 matches 8 bases. V dropped 5 bases and J dropped 4; count of bases not matched to a gene: 6. This CDR3 has 15 amino acids. Germline assignment: CDR1 SGHTA and CDR2 FQGNSA. CDR3 DNA sequence: TGTGCCAGCAGCCCAACAGGGGGGGATAATGAAAAACTGTTTTTT. This encodes CASSPTGGDNEKLFF. The full variable domain, completed using reference TRBV7-2 and TRBJ1-4, is GAGVSQSPSNKVTEKGKDVELRCDPISGHTALYWYRQSLGQGLEFLIYFQGNSAPDKSGLPSDRFSAERTGGSVSTLTIQRTQQEDSAVYLCASSPTGGDNEKLFFGSGTQLSVL.

The chain carries TRBV30 and TRBJ2-1, with a possible D match to TRBD1 (6 bases). V was trimmed by 3 bases and J by 4 bases, leaving 10 bases between them. There are 13 residues in the CDR3. Looked up from germline, CDR1 is GTSNPN and CDR2 is SVGIG (reference sequence). CDR3 residues: CAWRGGNYNEQFF. The CDR3 DNA reads as TGTGCCTGGAGAGGGGGAAATTACAATGAGCAGTTCTTC.

The genes are TRBV6-5 and TRBJ2-7; TRBD1 agrees at 7 bases. J lost 3 bases, V lost 6 bases, and 5 bases had no gene match. The CDR3 extends over 13 amino acids. Germline assignment: CDR1 MNHEY and CDR2 SVGAGI. The CDR3 bases are TGTGCCAGCAGACCCACAGGGGACTACGAGCAGTACTTC. Protein sequence: CASRPTGDYEQYF.

V and J are TRBV19 and TRBJ2-7; D is perhaps TRBD2 (6 bases). The CDR3 loop spans 14 amino acids. Between the trimmed V and J ends, which lost 7 bases and 2 bases, there was a span of 15 bases. CDR1 is LNHDA, CDR2 SQIVND, per germline (reference sequence). The CDR3 reads CASNSAGNPYEQYF. Written as DNA, the CDR3 is TGTGCCAGTAACTCTGCGGGGAACCCCTACGAGCAGTACTTC.

The chain carries TRBV7-2 and TRBJ2-7, with 8 positions matching TRBD1. The CDR3 length is 16 residues. Looked up from germline, CDR1 is SGHTA and CDR2 is FQGNSA. J was trimmed by 1 base and V by 2 bases; bases with no gene match: 7. This CDR3 reads CASSLWAQGASYEQYF. The CDR3 DNA reads TGTGCCAGCAGCTTATGGGCGCAGGGGGCTTCCTACGAGCAGTACTTC.

The gene calls are TRBV6-1 and TRBJ1-1, with D unresolved. Looked up from germline, CDR1 is MNHNS and CDR2 is SASEGT. Trimming cost V 1 base and J 1 base, with 16 bases left between them. The CDR3 runs 17 residues. As DNA, the CDR3 is TGTGCCAGCAGTGAAGACAGCCCTCCTTACTCGAACACTGAAGCTTTCTTT. Translated, it gives CASSEDSPPYSNTEAFF.

The rearrangement links TRBV5-6 to TRBJ2-3; 10 bases fit TRBD2. In germline, CDR1 is SGHDT, CDR2 YYEEEE. The ends lost 4 bases at V and 2 bases at J; junction bases unmatched: 7. The length of the CDR3 is 16 residues. This CDR3 reads CASSPTLAGNTDTQYF. CDR3 DNA sequence: TGTGCCAGCAGCCCCACACTAGCGGGAAACACAGATACGCAGTATTTT.

The chain uses TRBV19 and TRBJ1-2; D possibly corresponds to TRBD1 (6 bases). CDR1 is LNHDA and CDR2 is SQIVND in the germline V gene (reference sequence). The length of the CDR3 is 15 residues. With 1 base removed from V and 8 bases from J, the gap between germline ends came to 17 bases. The CDR3 loop reads CASSIVVRGFEGYTF. The CDR3 nucleotides are TGTGCCAGTAGTATAGTCGTCAGGGGATTCGAGGGCTACACCTTC. Supplemented by reference TRBV19 and TRBJ1-2, the full variable domain reads DGGITQSPKYLFRKEGQNVTLSCEQNLNHDAMYWYRQDPGQGLRLIYYSQIVNDFQKGDIAEGYSVSREKKESFPLTVTSAQKNPTAFYLCASSIVVRGFEGYTFGSGTRLTVV.

This rearrangement joins TRBV10-3 to TRBJ2-2; TRBD2 aligns across 7 bases. The CDR3 spans 14 residues. V dropped 8 bases and J dropped 3; count of bases not matched to a gene: 6. The germline gives CDR1 ENHRY, CDR2 SYGVKD. The CDR3 nucleotides are TGTGCCATCCCCCAGCGGGACTACACCGGGGAGCTGTTTTTT. Translated, it gives CAIPQRDYTGELFF.

Here the CDR3 reads CASSYSRDEQFF. CDR3 bases: TGTGCCAGCAGTTACTCGAGAGATGAGCAGTTCTTC. This sequence joins TRBV6-5 and TRBJ2-1, with unresolved D. The length of the CDR3 is 12 residues. Germline V gene data show CDR1 as MNHEY and CDR2 as SVGAGI. The V end lost 0 bases, the J end lost 8 bases, and 5 bases lay between the germline ends.

The gene calls are TRBV5-3 and TRBJ2-1; weak D call: TRBD1 (7 bases). TRBV5-3 has ORF status, its function being uncertain. CDR3 size: 15 residues. The V end lost 6 bases, the J end lost 4 bases, and 17 bases lay between the germline ends. This chain's CDR3 is CARTHQGEVYNEQFF. CDR3 bases: TGTGCCAGAACCCATCAGGGGGAGGTTTACAATGAGCAGTTCTTC.

The rearrangement links TRBV13 to TRBJ2-7; TRBD1 aligns across 7 bases. This CDR3 region has 15 residues. The germline V gene has CDR1 PRHDT and CDR2 FYEKMQ (reference sequence). The J segment lost 0 bases and the V segment lost 5 bases, leaving 7 bases of the junction unmatched. CDR3 amino acids: CASSLQTGTSYEQYF. In DNA, the CDR3 is TGTGCCAGCAGCCTACAGACAGGGACCTCCTACGAGCAGTACTTC.

The chain employs TRBV4-1 and TRBJ1-1; tentative D call: TRBD1 (6 bases). CDR3 length: 18 residues. Trimming took off 4 bases at V and 0 bases at J, with 21 bases between the two ends. Germline CDR1 and CDR2: MGHRA and YSYEKL. The CDR3 sequence: CASSPRYAKGHLNTEAFF. The DNA of the CDR3 is TGCGCCAGCAGCCCCCGTTACGCCAAGGGACACCTGAACACTGAAGCTTTCTTT.

The V gene is TRBV10-1, the J gene TRBJ2-3; 8 nucleotides align to TRBD2. Germline CDR1 reads WNHNN; CDR2 reads SYGVQD (reference sequence). This CDR3 comprises 15 residues. V was clipped by 1 base and J by 4 bases; unmatched bases: 4. CDR3 amino acids: CASSEYGTSSDTQYF. CDR3 in DNA: TGCGCCAGCAGTGAGTACGGGACTAGTTCAGATACGCAGTATTTT.

The V gene is TRBV7-9, the J gene TRBJ2-7; TRBD1 might be the D (6 bases). This CDR3 is built from 14 residues. Germline V gives CDR1 SEHNR, CDR2 FQNEAQ (reference sequence). Trimming shortened V by 1 base and J by 3 bases, and 10 bases separated the two germline ends. The CDR3 DNA sequence: TGTGCCAGCAGCTTAGGGCAGGGGTACTACGAGCAGTACTTC. Its translation is CASSLGQGYYEQYF.